The 11 T cell receptor beta chains in this list originate from one sample, sequenced in a study of blood T cell repertoires in COVID-19 (dated by TCRdb to the early 2020s). Library preparation used the immunoSEQ multiplex PCR assay. Entries here come from immuneACCESS through TCRdb and include only in-frame sequences with V and J called. Some clones fail to appear in such tables; in the studies checked, an unresolved V gene covers under half of the shortfall, and the cause of the remainder is unknown. The sample records roughly 230,000 clones, about 86% of which are singletons. Roughly 8.7% of the sample belongs to the ten largest clones. Input material: peripheral blood. These receptor sequences come from a man between 40 and 49 years old with active or convalescent COVID-19.

The gene calls are TRBV11-2 and TRBJ1-2; 7 bases map to TRBD1. Per the germline V gene, CDR1 is SGHAT and CDR2 is FQNNGV. The V segment lost 4 bases and the J segment 1 base; nucleotides outside the gene matches: 3. The CDR3 has 14 residues. Here the CDR3 reads CASSYRDSNYGYTF. Here the CDR3 DNA reads TGTGCCAGCAGCTACCGGGACAGTAACTATGGCTACACCTTC. The full variable domain, rest sourced from reference TRBV11-2 and TRBJ1-2, is EAGVAQSPRYKIIEKRQSVAFWCNPISGHATLYWYQQILGQGPKLLIQFQNNGVVDDSQLPKDRFSAERLKGVDSTLKIQPAKLEDSAVYLCASSYRDSNYGYTFGSGTRLTVV.

This clone was observed once. The genes are TRBV5-5 and TRBJ2-5, with a tentative D call TRBD1 (5 bases). The CDR3 length is 13 residues. V was cut by 5 bases and J by 2 bases, with 10 bases left in between. Per germline, CDR1 SGHKS and CDR2 YYEKEE (reference sequence). CDR3 coding DNA: TGTGCCAGCAGGGTGGCAGGGCAAGAGACCCAGTACTTC. Translating it yields CASRVAGQETQYF.

The V call is TRBV25-1, the J call TRBJ1-2; D uncertain. V lost 5 bases to trimming and J lost 2 bases, with 12 bases between them. The CDR3 length is 14 residues. CDR1 and CDR2 (germline): MGHDK, SYGVNS. The DNA for the CDR3 is TGTGCCAGCAGTTTGGGCCGGGGAAACTATGGCTACACCTTC. It encodes CASSLGRGNYGYTF.

This clone was found once. The CDR3 loop is CAFMDIAGLGDEQFF. The CDR3, as DNA: TGTGCTTTTATGGACATAGCGGGCCTAGGCGATGAGCAGTTCTTC. The chain recombines TRBV30 with TRBJ2-1; 7 bases are shared with TRBD2. The CDR3 is 15 residues long. From germline, CDR1 is GTSNPN and CDR2 SVGIG (reference sequence). Filled out from reference TRBV30 and TRBJ2-1, the complete variable domain reads SQTIHQWPATLVQPVGSPLSLECTVEGTSNPNLYWYRQAAGRGLQLLFYSVGIGQISSEVPQNLSASRPQDRQFILSSKKLLLSDSGFYLCAFMDIAGLGDEQFFGPGTRLTVL.

The J gene is TRBJ2-7, the V gene TRBV4-1; D remains ambiguous. CDR1 MGHRA and CDR2 YSYEKL come from the germline V gene. The CDR3 has 16 residues. V lost 0 bases, J lost 3 bases, and 15 bases lay in between. As DNA, the CDR3 is TGCGCCAGCAGCCAAGATTCACGCAGGAAAAACTACGAGCAGTACTTC. This encodes CASSQDSRRKNYEQYF.

The chain is built from TRBV9 and TRBJ2-2; D might be TRBD2 (6 bases). From germline, CDR1 is SGDLS and CDR2 YYNGEE. V was clipped by 4 bases and J by 1 base, with 11 bases between them. The length of the CDR3 is 15 residues. The DNA of the CDR3 is TGTGCCAGCAGCCCGCGGGACCAGAACACCGGGGAGCTGTTTTTT. It encodes CASSPRDQNTGELFF.

V usage is TRBV6-2 or TRBV6-3 and J usage is TRBJ1-1; 10 positions match TRBD1. V lost 3 bases, J lost 11 bases, and 9 bases stayed unmatched. Germline V gene sequence: CDR1 MNHEY, CDR2 SVGEGT. The CDR3 contains 14 residues. The CDR3 sequence is CASSYRQGALSAFF. CDR3 in DNA: TGTGCCAGCAGTTATCGACAGGGGGCGCTTAGTGCTTTCTTT.

The rearrangement uses TRBV9 and TRBJ1-3; D not certain. The CDR3 extends over 15 amino acids. Per germline, CDR1 SGDLS and CDR2 YYNGEE. V was shortened by 1 base and J by 1 base, with 9 bases between the two germline ends. CDR3 region: CASSVNGDSGNTIYF. The CDR3 DNA reads TGTGCCAGCAGCGTAAACGGGGATTCTGGAAACACCATATATTTT.

The chain recombines TRBV9 with TRBJ2-7; 12 bases map to TRBD2. CDR3 length equals 17 residues. Germline CDR1 and CDR2: SGDLS and YYNGEE. The V segment lost 0 bases and the J segment 0 bases; nucleotides outside the gene matches: 4. In nucleotides, the CDR3 is TGTGCCAGCAGCGTAGGCTGGACTAGCGGGGACTCCTACGAGCAGTACTTC. Translation gives CASSVGWTSGDSYEQYF.

V usage is TRBV28 and J usage is TRBJ1-1; perhaps TRBD1 as D (5 bases). Per the germline V gene, CDR1 is MDHEN and CDR2 is SYDVKM. Trimming took 1 base from V and 8 from J, leaving 17 bases between them. The CDR3 length is 15 residues. The CDR3 region is CASSLFSPTGGEAFF. Here the CDR3 DNA reads TGTGCCAGCAGTTTATTCTCTCCGACGGGGGGGGAAGCTTTCTTT.

The chain links TRBV2 to TRBJ2-7, with D maybe TRBD2 (7 bases). This CDR3 comprises 13 residues. Germline assignment: CDR1 SNHLY and CDR2 FYNNEI. Trimming shortened V by 7 bases and J by 3 bases, and 13 bases separated the two germline ends. The chain's CDR3 is CASKGGGRYEQYF. The CDR3 nucleotides are TGTGCCAGCAAAGGGGGGGGCCGCTACGAGCAGTACTTC.